This TCR beta chain was sequenced in a study of T-cell reconstitution after alpha-beta-depleted transplantation in children. Comment on this clonotype: Its target is unknown.

Study-wide points: For some patients, TCRbeta diversity was high at day 60 because of recipient T cells and thymic progenitors that survived. Newly produced T cells mostly accounted for T-cell counts and diversity one year post-transplant.

The library targeted TCRbeta and was prepared with unique molecular identifiers. TCRdb independently ran MiXCR on the PCR reads; one entry per CDR3 protein. The sample yields about 240,000 distinct CDR3 sequences, under 30% seen once. Sample: PBMCs, taken before TCRalphabeta/CD19-depleted stem cell transplant. The TCR sequence derives from a girl aged 2-9 years with Fanconi anemia, due to receive a stem cell transplant.

In DNA, the CDR3 is TGTGCCAGCAGTGATAGACCCGGGACTCCTAGCACAGATACGCAGTATTTT. This translates into CASSDRPGTPSTDTQYF. The chain is built from TRBV2 and TRBJ2-3; perhaps TRBD2 as D (6 bases). V lost 3 bases, J lost 0 bases, and 16 bases lay in between. CDR3 length: 17 residues. Germline values: CDR1 SNHLY, CDR2 FYNNEI. Using reference TRBV2 and TRBJ2-3 for the parts outside the CDR3, the full variable domain is EPEVTQTPSHQVTQMGQEVILRCVPISNHLYFYWYRQILGQKVEFLVSFYNNEISEKSEIFDDQFSVERPDGSNFTLKIRSTKLEDSAMYFCASSDRPGTPSTDTQYFGPGTRLTVL.